This entry lists 29 T cell receptor beta chains sequenced from one sample in a study of blood T cell repertoires in COVID-19. The repertoire was sequenced with immunoSEQ multiplex PCR; TCRdb's copy has only in-frame clones and lacks some. The sample includes around 240,000 clones, about nine tenths of them seen just once. Sequenced: PBMCs or T cells enriched from blood (not recorded which). These receptor sequences come from a human donor in a cohort exposed to, infected with or recovered from COVID-19 (not recorded which). The donor label of this sample is uncertain.

The CDR3 DNA reads as TGTGCCATCAGTGACCCCGGACATCGATACAATGAGCAGTTCTTC. Translation: CAISDPGHRYNEQFF. The chain joins TRBV10-3 to TRBJ2-1; TRBD1 might be the D (5 bases). CDR3 length: 15 residues. CDR1 is ENHRY and CDR2 is SYGVKD in the germline V gene. V was shortened by 3 bases and J by 4 bases, with 13 bases between the two germline ends.

The chain employs TRBV10-3 and TRBJ1-2; possibly TRBD1 for D (6 bases). The CDR3 totals 14 residues. Germline CDR1 reads ENHRY; CDR2 reads SYGVKD. With 3 bases removed from V and 7 bases from J, the gap between germline ends came to 15 bases. CDR3 sequence reads: CAISDNRDSSGYTF. Here the CDR3 DNA reads TGTGCCATCAGTGACAACAGGGATTCAAGTGGCTACACCTTC.

The chain has TRBV9 and TRBJ1-2, with D unresolved. Per germline, CDR1 SGDLS and CDR2 YYNGEE. The CDR3 sequence is 16 residues long. Trimming took 5 bases from V and 0 from J, leaving 17 bases between them. CDR3 region: CASSSGAPNSNYGYTF. CDR3 nucleotides: TGTGCCAGCAGTAGCGGTGCACCCAACTCTAACTATGGCTACACCTTC. Drawing the rest from reference TRBV9 and TRBJ1-2, the complete variable domain is DSGVTQTPKHLITATGQRVTLRCSPRSGDLSVYWYQQSLDQGLQFLIQYYNGEERAKGNILERFSAQQFPDLHSELNLSSLELGDSALYFCASSSGAPNSNYGYTFGSGTRLTVV.

This clone was counted once. This sequence joins TRBV27 and TRBJ1-2; D is unresolved. CDR1 and CDR2 (germline): MNHEY, SMNVEV (reference sequence). CDR3 length: 16 amino acids. Trimming took off 5 bases at V and 4 bases at J, with 20 bases between the two ends. CDR3 bases: TGTGCCAGCAGTCCAACCCCCGGGAGGGAGGGCTATGGCTACACCTTC. Translated: CASSPTPGREGYGYTF.

The genes are TRBV30 and TRBJ1-5, with 12 bases matching TRBD1. The CDR3 consists of 15 residues. Germline V lookup: CDR1 GTSNPN, CDR2 SVGIG (reference sequence). The J segment lost 5 bases and the V segment lost 1 base, leaving 3 bases of the junction unmatched. In nucleotides, the CDR3 is TGTGCCTGGAGTGCGGGACAGGGGGCGTATCAGCCCCAGCATTTT. Translating gives CAWSAGQGAYQPQHF.

This clone appeared a few times. The chain is built from TRBV18 and TRBJ2-7; maybe TRBD1 (7 bases). Trimming left V 4 bases short and J 7 bases short, with 20 bases between. The CDR3 loop spans 15 amino acids. Germline-derived CDR1 and CDR2 are KGHSH and LQKENI. CDR3 region: CASSRRNRGLYEQYF. CDR3 DNA sequence: TGTGCCAGCTCACGACGGAACAGGGGACTTTATGAGCAGTACTTC.

The rearrangement joins TRBV5-1 to TRBJ2-7; 8 nucleotides line up with TRBD1. This CDR3 is built from 15 residues. Germline assignment: CDR1 SGHRS and CDR2 YFSETQ. V dropped 0 bases and J dropped 2; count of bases not matched to a gene: 4. The CDR3 nucleotides are TGCGCCAGCAGCTTGGTGGCAGGGGGCCCCTACGAGCAGTACTTC. This encodes CASSLVAGGPYEQYF.

This clone came up a few times. The same CDR3 is also encoded by other DNA sequences in this sample. The rearrangement uses TRBV3-1 (or the pseudogene TRBV3-2) and TRBJ1-1, with D hard to call. Germline CDR1 LGHDT, CDR2 YNNKEL (reference sequence). The V end lost 0 bases, the J end lost 5 bases, and 4 bases lay between the germline ends. The CDR3 is 12 residues long. The CDR3 here is CASSQDRTEAFF. CDR3 bases: TGTGCCAGCAGCCAAGACAGGACTGAAGCTTTCTTT.

This sequence joins TRBV11-3 and TRBJ2-1; 10 positions match TRBD2. CDR1 is SGHNT and CDR2 is YENEEA in the germline V gene. There are 17 residues in the CDR3. The ends lost 5 bases at V and 4 bases at J; junction bases unmatched: 11. CDR3 sequence: CASSPRGSGGSYNEQFF. CDR3 bases: TGTGCCAGCAGCCCCCGGGGTAGCGGGGGGAGTTACAATGAGCAGTTCTTC.

This rearrangement joins TRBV18 to TRBJ1-5, with D possibly TRBD1 on 6 matching bases. The V end lost 3 bases, the J end lost 4 bases, and 16 bases lay between the germline ends. Germline CDR1 and CDR2: KGHSH and LQKENI. The CDR3 is made up of 16 amino acids. DNA for the CDR3: TGTGCCAGCTCACCGAAAGGGACATTTATGAATCAGCCCCAGCATTTT. Translating it yields CASSPKGTFMNQPQHF.

Worth noting for this clone: Within the sample, other DNA sequences also encode this same CDR3. This sequence joins TRBV15 and TRBJ1-4; 9 nucleotides align to TRBD1. The CDR3 spans 14 residues. The germline V gene has CDR1 LNHNV and CDR2 YYDKDF (reference sequence). Germline trimming cut 3 bases from V and 8 bases from J; bases unmatched to any gene: 4. CDR3 nucleotide sequence: TGTGCCACCAGCAGGGACAGGGGAAAAGAAAAACTGTTTTTT. Translation gives CATSRDRGKEKLFF.

This chain links TRBV19 with TRBJ2-7; 11 bases are a match to TRBD1. Germline values: CDR1 LNHDA, CDR2 SQIVND (reference sequence). J lost 0 bases, V lost 10 bases, and 2 bases had no gene match. The CDR3 extends over 13 amino acids. CDR3 residues: CATGQGASYEQYF. DNA for the CDR3: TGTGCCACCGGACAGGGGGCCTCCTACGAGCAGTACTTC.

The chain is built from TRBV7-9 and TRBJ2-1; TRBD2 matches at 12 bases. V shed 4 bases and J 12 bases; nucleotides not matched to a gene: 13. This CDR3 contains 16 residues. Germline-derived CDR1 and CDR2 are SEHNR and FQNEAQ (reference sequence). CDR3 bases: TGTGCCAGCAGCTCCCAACCACGACTAGCGGGGGAGCTGCAGTTCTTC. This encodes CASSSQPRLAGELQFF.

The CDR3 DNA sequence: TGTGCCAGCAGCTTTGAGGTGGGGCAGGGAACTCAGCCCCAGCATTTT. Amino acid sequence: CASSFEVGQGTQPQHF. This sequence joins TRBV7-9 and TRBJ1-5; TRBD1 is a possible D gene (5 bases). Germline V lookup: CDR1 SEHNR, CDR2 FQNEAQ (reference sequence). The CDR3 length is 16 residues. V was cut by 3 bases and J by 6 bases, with 18 bases left in between.

V gene TRBV10-3 combines with J gene TRBJ1-2; the match to TRBD1 covers 11 bases. Losses at the gene ends were 4 bases for V and 4 bases for J; bases not matched to a gene: 8. The CDR3 is 16 amino acids. The germline V gene has CDR1 ENHRY and CDR2 SYGVKD. Here the CDR3 reads CAISALDRGLSYGYTF. In DNA, the CDR3 is TGTGCCATCAGTGCCCTGGACAGGGGGCTGAGCTATGGCTACACCTTC.

The V gene is TRBV12-3 or TRBV12-4, the J gene TRBJ1-1, with no clear D. With 8 bases removed from V and 3 bases from J, the gap between germline ends came to 10 bases. The length of the CDR3 is 12 residues. The CDR3 bases are TGTGCCAGCGGCCGCGGGGACACTGAAGCTTTCTTT. Translation gives CASGRGDTEAFF.

This CDR3 reads CASSFGLAGGPGHNEQFF. The CDR3 DNA follows: TGTGCCAGCAGCTTCGGACTAGCGGGGGGTCCAGGGCACAATGAGCAGTTCTTC. The chain combines TRBV5-6 with TRBJ2-1, with 14 nucleotides matching TRBD2. Germline values: CDR1 SGHDT, CDR2 YYEEEE. The CDR3 length is 18 residues. V trimming: 2 bases; J trimming: 5 bases; junction bases outside the gene matches: 9.

The rearrangement uses TRBV7-9 and TRBJ2-4; tentative D call: TRBD1 (7 bases). V lost 5 bases and J 6 bases, leaving 14 bases between the germline ends. Per germline, CDR1 SEHNR and CDR2 FQNEAQ (reference sequence). CDR3 length equals 14 residues. The CDR3 reads CASSGDREANIQYF. DNA of the CDR3: TGTGCCAGCAGCGGAGACAGGGAGGCAAACATTCAGTACTTC.

J is TRBJ1-2 and V is TRBV20-1; D call uncertain. The CDR3 has 11 amino acids. The germline V gene has CDR1 DFQATT and CDR2 SNEGSKA (reference sequence). Trimming took 1 base from V and 8 from J, leaving 8 bases between them. In nucleotides, the CDR3 is TGCAGTGCTAGAGCGCCGGGGGGCTACACCTTC. It yields the protein CSARAPGGYTF.

This sequence joins TRBV9 and TRBJ1-5; D might be TRBD1 (6 bases). The CDR3 is made up of 15 amino acids. V was shortened by 0 bases and J by 4 bases, with 11 bases between the two germline ends. Germline assignment: CDR1 SGDLS and CDR2 YYNGEE. The chain's CDR3 is CASSVGGGDNQPQHF. CDR3 coding DNA: TGTGCCAGCAGCGTAGGAGGGGGGGATAATCAGCCCCAGCATTTT.

V and J are TRBV19 and TRBJ1-1, with D tentatively TRBD1 (6 bases). Per germline, CDR1 LNHDA and CDR2 SQIVND (reference sequence). The germline V and J ends were trimmed by 1 base and 1 base, with 10 bases remaining between them. CDR3 size: 15 residues. The CDR3 nucleotides read TGTGCCAGTAGTATAGTCGAACAGGGGAACACTGAAGCTTTCTTT. Amino acids: CASSIVEQGNTEAFF.

This clone was counted a single time. The chain couples TRBV11-2 to TRBJ1-1; TRBD1 might be the D (5 bases). Between the trimmed V and J ends, which lost 0 bases and 0 bases, there was a span of 11 bases. From germline, CDR1 is SGHAT and CDR2 FQNNGV. This CDR3 comprises 16 residues. The CDR3 region is CASSLDLAGMNTEAFF. CDR3 coding DNA: TGTGCCAGCAGCTTAGATCTGGCAGGGATGAACACTGAAGCTTTCTTT.

The chain recombines TRBV3-1 (or the pseudogene TRBV3-2) with TRBJ1-1; maybe TRBD1 (5 bases). CDR3 length equals 17 residues. Germline CDR1 reads LGHDT; CDR2 reads YNNKEL (reference sequence). V was pared by 1 base and J by 1 base, with 16 bases between. CDR3 sequence: CASSQGAGAGPNTEAFF. The CDR3 nucleotides read TGTGCCAGCAGCCAAGGGGCCGGGGCGGGACCGAACACTGAAGCTTTCTTT.

In its sample, this clone was seen many times. This chain links TRBV6-4 with TRBJ1-1; no definite D call. CDR1 is MRHNA, CDR2 SNTAGT, per germline. V lost 3 bases, J lost 1 base, and 6 bases lay in between. This CDR3 is built from 13 residues. This CDR3 is CASSERENTEAFF. The CDR3, as DNA: TGTGCCAGCAGTGAGAGGGAGAACACTGAAGCTTTCTTT.

This chain links TRBV5-1 with TRBJ1-1; possible D gene TRBD1, 5 bases. The length of the CDR3 is 12 residues. The ends were cut back, 6 bases at V and 4 bases at J, with 10 bases in the middle. CDR1 is SGHRS and CDR2 is YFSETQ in the germline V gene. Here the CDR3 reads CASNTGGTEAFF. The CDR3 DNA is TGCGCCAGCAATACGGGGGGCACTGAAGCTTTCTTT.

This sequence joins TRBV18 and TRBJ1-5, with D perhaps matching TRBD1 (5 bases). The V gene's germline CDR1 is KGHSH and CDR2 LQKENI. The CDR3 loop spans 14 amino acids. With 1 base removed from V and 7 bases from J, the gap between germline ends came to 11 bases. The CDR3 DNA reads as TGTGCCAGCTCACCACTAGACAGTAGACAGCCCCAGCATTTT. It translates to CASSPLDSRQPQHF. Full variable domain (rest looked up from reference TRBV18 and TRBJ1-5): NAGVMQNPRHLVRRRGQEARLRCSPMKGHSHVYWYRQLPEEGLKFMVYLQKENIIDESGMPKERFSAEFPKEGPSILRIQQVVRGDSAAYFCASSPLDSRQPQHFGDGTRLSIL.

This clone was observed a single time. The V call is TRBV24-1, the J call TRBJ2-1; 14 positions match TRBD2. The trim removed 7 bases at V and 5 bases at J, leaving 0 bases unmatched. CDR1 and CDR2 from the germline V gene are KGHDR and SFDVKD. The CDR3 spans 14 residues. CDR3: CATRGLAGDNEQFF. The CDR3 bases are TGTGCCACCAGGGGACTAGCGGGGGACAATGAGCAGTTCTTC.

V and J are TRBV10-2 and TRBJ2-3; 7 positions agree with TRBD2. Germline CDR1 is WSHSY and CDR2 is SAAADI. V lost 7 bases, J lost 3 bases, and 7 bases stayed unmatched. The CDR3 is 14 residues long. The CDR3 nucleotides read TGCGCCAGCAAAGGCGGGGGACTGACAGATACGCAGTATTTT. Protein product: CASKGGGLTDTQYF.

V gene TRBV5-1 combines with J gene TRBJ2-5; D is undetermined. Trimming pared 0 bases from V and 5 bases from J, leaving 5 bases between. The germline V gene has CDR1 SGHRS and CDR2 YFSETQ. This CDR3 has 12 residues. CDR3 DNA: TGCGCCAGCAGCTTGGCCAGGGAGACCCAGTACTTC. Its translation is CASSLARETQYF.